This is a list of T cell receptor beta chains from one sample in a study of graft-versus-host responses after intestinal transplantation. Profiling relied on immunoSEQ multiplex PCR, and the TCRdb table lists in-frame clones only, not all of them. Among about 54,000 clones listed, about 90% were seen once. Sequencing used PBMCs, obtained approximately 97 weeks after intestinal transplant. These receptors originate from a human patient who received an intestinal transplant, so some T cells may come from the graft donor. Each CDR3 is given with its conserved first and last residue. The order of the fields is D gene, V gene, CDR3 length, clone size, J gene, CDR3 DNA, CDR3 protein. A D gene is named only where the DNA matches it firmly. Some rows have no size entry. The others give once, few or many, or a class for an expanded clone.

d_gene: -; v_gene: TRBV11-3; len: 14; abundance: -; j_gene: TRBJ2-7; CDR3nt: TGTGCCAGCAGCTTCTCCGGGACATCCTACGAGCAGTACTTC; CDR3aa: CASSFSGTSYEQYF
d_gene: TRBD1; v_gene: TRBV7-9; len: 12; abundance: -; j_gene: TRBJ2-7; CDR3nt: TGTGCCAGCAGGCTTACAGGGGGCGAGCAGTACTTC; CDR3aa: CASRLTGGEQYF
d_gene: -; v_gene: TRBV9; len: 14; abundance: -; j_gene: TRBJ2-3; CDR3nt: TGTGCCAGCAGCGTATCTTCGGGCACAGATACGCAGTATTTT; CDR3aa: CASSVSSGTDTQYF
d_gene: -; v_gene: TRBV7-9; len: 14; abundance: -; j_gene: TRBJ1-2; CDR3nt: TGTGCCAGCAGCTTAGGTCCGAAGAACTATGGCTACACCTTC; CDR3aa: CASSLGPKNYGYTF
d_gene: -; v_gene: TRBV18; len: 12; abundance: -; j_gene: TRBJ1-1; CDR3nt: TGTGCCAGCTCACCCGGTGGGGCTGAAGCTTTCTTT; CDR3aa: CASSPGGAEAFF
d_gene: -; v_gene: TRBV4-1; len: 12; abundance: -; j_gene: TRBJ2-3; CDR3nt: TGCGCCAGCAGCCTTTCGACAGATACGCAGTATTTT; CDR3aa: CASSLSTDTQYF
d_gene: TRBD1; v_gene: TRBV29-1; len: 14; abundance: -; j_gene: TRBJ2-7; CDR3nt: TGCAGCGTGGCAGGGACAGGATTGCGCTACGAGCAGTACTTC; CDR3aa: CSVAGTGLRYEQYF
d_gene: -; v_gene: TRBV25-1; len: 16; abundance: -; j_gene: TRBJ2-3; CDR3nt: TGTGCCAGCAGTGAATATCGAGCAGGCACGACAGATACGCAGTATTTT; CDR3aa: CASSEYRAGTTDTQYF
d_gene: TRBD1; v_gene: TRBV6-1; len: 17; abundance: -; j_gene: TRBJ2-7; CDR3nt: TGTGCCAGCAGTGAAGCAAGTCGTTGGGGACAGGGCTACGAGCAGTACTTC; CDR3aa: CASSEASRWGQGYEQYF
d_gene: TRBD1; v_gene: TRBV5-1; len: 14; abundance: -; j_gene: TRBJ1-6; CDR3nt: TGCGCCAGCAAAATGGGACAGGGAGGATCACCCCTCCACTTT; CDR3aa: CASKMGQGGSPLHF
d_gene: TRBD1; v_gene: TRBV2; len: 15; abundance: -; j_gene: TRBJ2-1; CDR3nt: TGTGCCAGCAGTCGGGACAGGTCGTCCTACAATGAGCAGTTCTTC; CDR3aa: CASSRDRSSYNEQFF
d_gene: TRBD2; v_gene: TRBV7-3; len: 15; abundance: -; j_gene: TRBJ2-7; CDR3nt: TGTGCCAGCCCGAATCGCGGGACTAGAATCTACGAGCAGTACTTC; CDR3aa: CASPNRGTRIYEQYF
d_gene: -; v_gene: TRBV10-2; len: 17; abundance: -; j_gene: TRBJ1-4; CDR3nt: TGCGCCAGCAGTGAGTCGATATCCGGGGGGACTAATGAAAAACTGTTTTTT; CDR3aa: CASSESISGGTNEKLFF
d_gene: -; v_gene: TRBV7-8; len: 13; abundance: -; j_gene: TRBJ2-1; CDR3nt: TGTGCCAGCAGCGAGATCCCACACAATGAGCAGTTCTTC; CDR3aa: CASSEIPHNEQFF
d_gene: -; v_gene: TRBV5-5; len: 13; abundance: -; j_gene: TRBJ2-7; CDR3nt: TGTGCCAGCAGCACAGGAGGAGGCTACGAGCAGTACTTC; CDR3aa: CASSTGGGYEQYF
d_gene: -; v_gene: TRBV5-3; len: 14; abundance: -; j_gene: TRBJ1-1; CDR3nt: TGTGCCAGAAGCTGGGGACACAAGAACACTGAAGCTTTCTTT; CDR3aa: CARSWGHKNTEAFF
d_gene: -; v_gene: TRBV5-1; len: 15; abundance: -; j_gene: TRBJ2-1; CDR3nt: TGCGCCAGCAGCGGTATGGGGCAGGTCTACAATGAGCAGTTCTTC; CDR3aa: CASSGMGQVYNEQFF
d_gene: -; v_gene: TRBV5-1; len: 17; abundance: -; j_gene: TRBJ2-5; CDR3nt: TGCGCCAGCAGCTTCCTTCCTCCGACACACGGTGAGGAGACCCAGTACTTC; CDR3aa: CASSFLPPTHGEETQYF
d_gene: TRBD1; v_gene: TRBV5-5; len: 16; abundance: -; j_gene: TRBJ2-3; CDR3nt: TGTGCCAGCAGCTTGTTACAGGGGGGTAGCACAGATACGCAGTATTTT; CDR3aa: CASSLLQGGSTDTQYF
d_gene: -; v_gene: TRBV5-1; len: 14; abundance: -; j_gene: TRBJ2-7; CDR3nt: TGCGCCAGCAGCGCAGGCTTAACCTATTACGAGCAGTACTTC; CDR3aa: CASSAGLTYYEQYF
d_gene: -; v_gene: TRBV5-1; len: 12; abundance: -; j_gene: TRBJ1-2; CDR3nt: TGCGCCAGCAGCTTTAAGGGGGATGGCTACACCTTC; CDR3aa: CASSFKGDGYTF
d_gene: -; v_gene: TRBV2; len: 10; abundance: once; j_gene: TRBJ2-3; CDR3nt: TGTGCCCGCACAGAAGATACGCAGTATTTT; CDR3aa: CARTEDTQYF
d_gene: -; v_gene: TRBV4-2; len: 17; abundance: -; j_gene: TRBJ2-5; CDR3nt: TGTGCCAGCAGTGATGCTACACGGATCACCGTCGACGAGACCCAGTACTTC; CDR3aa: CASSDATRITVDETQYF
d_gene: TRBD2; v_gene: TRBV13; len: 15; abundance: -; j_gene: TRBJ2-3; CDR3nt: TGTGCCAGCAGCTTACGCGGGGGGTTCACAGATACGCAGTATTTT; CDR3aa: CASSLRGGFTDTQYF
d_gene: -; v_gene: TRBV25-1; len: 14; abundance: -; j_gene: TRBJ1-1; CDR3nt: TGTGCCAGCAGTGATTTGAGGTCGAACGCTGAAGCTTTCTTT; CDR3aa: CASSDLRSNAEAFF
d_gene: -; v_gene: TRBV4-2; len: 14; abundance: -; j_gene: TRBJ2-2; CDR3nt: TGTGCCAGCAGCCAAGGGACCCAGCGGCGGGAGCTGTTTTTT; CDR3aa: CASSQGTQRRELFF